Listed here is a single TCR beta chain. TCRdb reprocessed the PCR reads via MiXCR and lists one record per CDR3 protein. The profile shows approximately 90,000 distinct CDR3 sequences, 45% to 50% of them singletons. This sample is part of a study of CDR3 diversity in severe acne. The source is a male donor with severe acne vulgaris. Sequencing used blood.

Here the CDR3 DNA reads TGCAGTGCTACCTCTACGGGACAGGGTTGGTACGAGCAGTACTTC. Encoded protein: CSATSTGQGWYEQYF. The rearrangement links TRBV20-1 to TRBJ2-7, with 9 positions matching TRBD1. Looked up from germline, CDR1 is DFQATT and CDR2 is SNEGSKA (reference sequence). V lost 4 bases, J lost 4 bases, and 11 bases stayed unmatched. The CDR3 totals 15 residues.